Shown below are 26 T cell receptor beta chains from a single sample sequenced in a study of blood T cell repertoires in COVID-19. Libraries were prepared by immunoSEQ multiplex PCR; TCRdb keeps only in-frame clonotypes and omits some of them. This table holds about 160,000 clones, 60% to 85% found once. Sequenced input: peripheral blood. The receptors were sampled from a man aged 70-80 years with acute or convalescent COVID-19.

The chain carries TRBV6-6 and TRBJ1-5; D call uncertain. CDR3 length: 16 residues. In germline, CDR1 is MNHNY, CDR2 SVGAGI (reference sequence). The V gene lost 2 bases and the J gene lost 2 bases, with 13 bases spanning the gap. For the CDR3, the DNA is TGTGCCAGCAGTTACGCGGCACCTTCCCGCAATCAGCCCCAGCATTTT. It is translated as CASSYAAPSRNQPQHF.

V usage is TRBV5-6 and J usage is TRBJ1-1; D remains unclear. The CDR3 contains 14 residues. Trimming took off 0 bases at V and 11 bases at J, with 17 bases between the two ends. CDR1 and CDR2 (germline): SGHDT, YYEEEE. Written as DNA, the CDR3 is TGTGCCAGCAGCTTGGGGAGGACCCCGATGGCGGCTTTCTTT. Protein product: CASSLGRTPMAAFF.

In DNA, the CDR3 is TGTGCCAGCAGCTCACCGGACAGGAACTATGGCTACACCTTC. It encodes CASSSPDRNYGYTF. The chain joins TRBV5-4 to TRBJ1-2, with 7 nucleotides matching TRBD1. CDR1 is SGHNT and CDR2 is YYREEE in the germline V gene (reference sequence). V lost 3 bases and J lost 2; bases outside the gene matches: 4. The CDR3 is made up of 14 amino acids.

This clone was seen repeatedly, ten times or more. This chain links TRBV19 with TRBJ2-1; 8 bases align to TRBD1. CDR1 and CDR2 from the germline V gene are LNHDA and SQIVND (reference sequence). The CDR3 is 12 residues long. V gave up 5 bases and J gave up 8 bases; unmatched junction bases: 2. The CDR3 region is CASSYRGDEQFF. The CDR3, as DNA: TGTGCCAGTAGTTACAGGGGGGATGAGCAGTTCTTC.

DNA for the CDR3: TGCGCCAGCAGCCAAGAAAAAGGAGCGGATACCATGAACACTGAAGCTTTCTTT. Translating it yields CASSQEKGADTMNTEAFF. The rearrangement joins TRBV4-1 to TRBJ1-1; no reliable D call. CDR3 length: 18 amino acids. With 0 bases removed from V and 0 bases from J, the gap between germline ends came to 17 bases. From germline, CDR1 is MGHRA and CDR2 YSYEKL.

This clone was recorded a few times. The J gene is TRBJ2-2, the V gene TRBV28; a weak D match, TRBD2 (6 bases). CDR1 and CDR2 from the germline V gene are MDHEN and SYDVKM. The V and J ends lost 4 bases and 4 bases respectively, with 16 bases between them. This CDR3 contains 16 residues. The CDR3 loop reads CASSSPVDGGTGELFF. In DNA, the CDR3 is TGTGCCAGCAGTTCTCCCGTAGACGGGGGCACCGGGGAGCTGTTTTTT.

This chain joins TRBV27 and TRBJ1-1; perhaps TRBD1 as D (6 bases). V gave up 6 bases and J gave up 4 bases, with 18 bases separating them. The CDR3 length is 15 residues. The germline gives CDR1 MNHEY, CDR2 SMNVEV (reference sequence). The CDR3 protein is CASSPGSGGATEAFF. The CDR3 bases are TGTGCCAGCAGCCCCGGCTCCGGGGGGGCCACTGAAGCTTTCTTT.

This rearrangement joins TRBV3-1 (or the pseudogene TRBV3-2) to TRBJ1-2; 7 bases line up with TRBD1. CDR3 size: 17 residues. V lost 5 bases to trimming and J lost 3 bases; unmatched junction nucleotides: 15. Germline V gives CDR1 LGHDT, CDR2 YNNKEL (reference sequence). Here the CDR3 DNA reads TGTGCCAGCAGCAGTGTACGACCTGACAGGGACCACTATGGCTACACCTTC. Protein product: CASSSVRPDRDHYGYTF.

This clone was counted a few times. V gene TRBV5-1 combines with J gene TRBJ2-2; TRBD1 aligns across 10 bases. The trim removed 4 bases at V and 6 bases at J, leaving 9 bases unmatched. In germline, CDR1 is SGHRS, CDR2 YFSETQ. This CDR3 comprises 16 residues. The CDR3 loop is CASSALTGGTAGELFF. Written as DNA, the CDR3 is TGCGCCAGCAGCGCACTGACAGGGGGCACGGCCGGGGAGCTGTTTTTT.

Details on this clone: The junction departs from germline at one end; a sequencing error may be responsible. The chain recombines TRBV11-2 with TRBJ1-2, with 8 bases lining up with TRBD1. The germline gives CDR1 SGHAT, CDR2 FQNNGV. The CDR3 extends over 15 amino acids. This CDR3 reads CASSRSLDGGQVSAF. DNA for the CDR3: TGTGCCAGCAGTCGTAGCTTAGATGGGGGACAGGTTTCCGCCTTC.

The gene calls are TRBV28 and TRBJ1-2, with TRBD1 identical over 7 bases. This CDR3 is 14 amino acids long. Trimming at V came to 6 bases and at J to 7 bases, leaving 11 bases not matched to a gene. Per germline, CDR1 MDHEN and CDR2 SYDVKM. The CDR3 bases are TGTGCCAGCAGAGAGGGGGCGGCGGTAGGTGGCTACACCTTC. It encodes CASREGAAVGGYTF.

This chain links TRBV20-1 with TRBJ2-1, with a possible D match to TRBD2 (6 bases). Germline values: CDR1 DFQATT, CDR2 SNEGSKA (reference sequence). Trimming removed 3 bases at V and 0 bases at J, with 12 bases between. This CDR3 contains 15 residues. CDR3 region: CSASRAGNSYNEQFF. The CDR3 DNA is TGCAGTGCTAGTCGAGCGGGCAACTCCTACAATGAGCAGTTCTTC.

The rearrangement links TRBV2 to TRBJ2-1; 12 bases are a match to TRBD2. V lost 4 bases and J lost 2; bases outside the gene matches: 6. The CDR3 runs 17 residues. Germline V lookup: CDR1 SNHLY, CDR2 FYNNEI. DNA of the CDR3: TGTGCCAGCAGTGCTACTGGACTAGCGGGAACCTACAATGAGCAGTTCTTC. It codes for CASSATGLAGTYNEQFF.

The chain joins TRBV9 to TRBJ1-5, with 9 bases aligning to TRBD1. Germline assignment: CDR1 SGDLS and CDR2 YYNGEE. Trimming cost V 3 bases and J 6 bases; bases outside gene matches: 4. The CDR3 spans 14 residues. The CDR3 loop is CASSETGGGQPQHF. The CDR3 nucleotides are TGTGCCAGCAGCGAGACAGGGGGAGGTCAGCCCCAGCATTTT.

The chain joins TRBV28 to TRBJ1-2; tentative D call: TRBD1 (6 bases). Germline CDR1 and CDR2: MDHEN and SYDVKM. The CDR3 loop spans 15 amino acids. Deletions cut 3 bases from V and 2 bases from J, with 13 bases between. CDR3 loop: CASSLGRGINYGYTF. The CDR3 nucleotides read TGTGCCAGCAGTTTGGGCAGGGGAATAAACTATGGCTACACCTTC.

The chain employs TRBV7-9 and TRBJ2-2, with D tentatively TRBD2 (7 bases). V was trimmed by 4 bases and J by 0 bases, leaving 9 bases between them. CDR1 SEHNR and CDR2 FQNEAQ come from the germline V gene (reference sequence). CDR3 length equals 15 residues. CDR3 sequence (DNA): TGTGCCAGCAGCTGGCGGGGGCCGAACACCGGGGAGCTGTTTTTT. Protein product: CASSWRGPNTGELFF.

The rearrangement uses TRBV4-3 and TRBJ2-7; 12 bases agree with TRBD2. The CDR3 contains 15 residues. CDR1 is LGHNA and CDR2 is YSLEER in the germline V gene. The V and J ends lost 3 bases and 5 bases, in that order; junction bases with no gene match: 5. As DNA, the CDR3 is TGCGCCAGCAGCCAGATGACTAGCGGGAGCCACGAGCAGTACTTC. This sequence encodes CASSQMTSGSHEQYF.

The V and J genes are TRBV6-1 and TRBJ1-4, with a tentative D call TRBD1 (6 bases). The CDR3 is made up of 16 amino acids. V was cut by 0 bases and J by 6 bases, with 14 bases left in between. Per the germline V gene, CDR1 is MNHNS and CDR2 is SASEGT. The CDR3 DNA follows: TGTGCCAGCAGTGAAGCGGGGGGGCGATATGATGAAAAACTGTTTTTT. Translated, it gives CASSEAGGRYDEKLFF.

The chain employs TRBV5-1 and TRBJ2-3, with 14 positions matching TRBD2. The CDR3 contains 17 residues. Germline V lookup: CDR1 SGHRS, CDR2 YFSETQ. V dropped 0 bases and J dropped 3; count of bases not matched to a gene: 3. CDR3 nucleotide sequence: TGCGCCAGCAGCTTGGGGACTAGCGGGGGGAGGACAGATACGCAGTATTTT. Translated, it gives CASSLGTSGGRTDTQYF.

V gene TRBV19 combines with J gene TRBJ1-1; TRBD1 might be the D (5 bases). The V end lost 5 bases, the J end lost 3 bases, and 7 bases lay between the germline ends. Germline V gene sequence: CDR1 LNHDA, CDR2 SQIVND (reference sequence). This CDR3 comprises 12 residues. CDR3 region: CASSARDTEAFF. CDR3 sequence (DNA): TGTGCCAGTAGTGCCAGGGACACTGAAGCTTTCTTT.

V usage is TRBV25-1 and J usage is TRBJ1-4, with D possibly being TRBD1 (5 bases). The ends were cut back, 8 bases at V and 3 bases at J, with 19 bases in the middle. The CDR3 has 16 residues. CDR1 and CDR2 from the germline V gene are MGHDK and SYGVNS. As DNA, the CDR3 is TGTGCCAGCGAGCCATTGGAGGGGTTCGCTAATGAAAAACTGTTTTTT. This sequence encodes CASEPLEGFANEKLFF.

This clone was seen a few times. CDR3 protein: CASSYTGGEADTQYF. The CDR3 DNA reads as TGTGCCAGCAGTTATACAGGGGGCGAAGCAGATACGCAGTATTTT. This rearrangement joins TRBV7-9 to TRBJ2-3; TRBD1 aligns across 9 bases. Germline assignment: CDR1 SEHNR and CDR2 FQNEAQ (reference sequence). The CDR3 is made up of 15 amino acids. The junction had 8 bases not matched to a gene; V was cut back by 6 bases and J by 4 bases.

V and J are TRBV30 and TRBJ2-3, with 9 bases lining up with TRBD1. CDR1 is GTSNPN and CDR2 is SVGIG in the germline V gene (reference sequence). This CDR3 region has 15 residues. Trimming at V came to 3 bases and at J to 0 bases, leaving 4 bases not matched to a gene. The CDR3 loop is CAWRLQGASTDTQYF. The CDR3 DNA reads TGTGCCTGGAGGCTACAGGGGGCTAGCACAGATACGCAGTATTTT.

CDR3 residues: CSVGQGERQPQHF. The CDR3 DNA reads TGCAGCGTTGGACAGGGTGAACGTCAGCCCCAGCATTTT. The gene calls are TRBV29-1 and TRBJ1-5; 7 positions match TRBD1. Germline assignment: CDR1 SQVTM and CDR2 ANQGSEA. The CDR3 spans 13 residues. Trimming removed 4 bases from V and 6 bases from J; junction bases left unmatched: 6. The variable domain in full, completed from reference TRBV29-1 and TRBJ1-5, reads SAVISQKPSRDICQRGTSLTIQCQVDSQVTMMFWYRQQPGQSLTLIATANQGSEATYESGFVIDKFPISRPNLTFSTLTVSNMSPEDSSIYLCSVGQGERQPQHFGDGTRLSIL.

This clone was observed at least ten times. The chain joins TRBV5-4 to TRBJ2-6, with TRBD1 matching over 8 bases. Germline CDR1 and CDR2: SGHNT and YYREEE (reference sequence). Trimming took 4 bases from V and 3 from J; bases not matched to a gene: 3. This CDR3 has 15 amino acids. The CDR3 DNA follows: TGTGCCAGCAGCCCCACAGGGGGTGGGGCCAACGTCCTGACTTTC. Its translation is CASSPTGGGANVLTF.

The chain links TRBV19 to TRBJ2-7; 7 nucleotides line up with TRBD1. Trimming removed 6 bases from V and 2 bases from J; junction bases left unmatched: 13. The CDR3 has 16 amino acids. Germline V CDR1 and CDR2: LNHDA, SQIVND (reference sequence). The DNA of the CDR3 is TGTGCCAGTAGGAAACAGGGGTCCAGGGGCGCCTACGAGCAGTACTTC. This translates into CASRKQGSRGAYEQYF.